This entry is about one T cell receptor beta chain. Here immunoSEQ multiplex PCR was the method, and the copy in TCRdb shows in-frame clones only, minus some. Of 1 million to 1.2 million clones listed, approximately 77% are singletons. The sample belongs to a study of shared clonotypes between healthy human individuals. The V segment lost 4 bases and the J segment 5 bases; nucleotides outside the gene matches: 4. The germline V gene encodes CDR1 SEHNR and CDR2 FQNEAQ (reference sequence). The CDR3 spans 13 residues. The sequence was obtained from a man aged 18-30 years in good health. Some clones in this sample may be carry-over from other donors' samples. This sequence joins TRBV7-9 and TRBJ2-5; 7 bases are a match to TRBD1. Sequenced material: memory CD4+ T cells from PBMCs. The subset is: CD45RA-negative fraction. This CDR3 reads CASSSTGFETQYF. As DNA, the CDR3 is TGTGCCAGCAGCTCGACAGGGTTTGAGACCCAGTACTTC.